Shown below are 32 T cell receptor beta chains from a single sample sequenced in a study of T cell repertoires in cytomegalovirus infection. One entry per CDR3 protein results from TCRdb running MiXCR on the reads. This table holds 400,000 or so distinct CDR3 sequences, over 15% found once. The specimen was PBMCs. Source of these receptors: a human donor in good health (CMV status not recorded). Some clones in this sample may be carry-over from other donors' samples.

This clonotype was seen ten or more times. The chain combines TRBV6-2 or TRBV6-3 with TRBJ2-1; 15 nucleotides match TRBD2. Germline CDR1 is MNHEY and CDR2 is SVGEGT. The CDR3 extends over 18 amino acids. V lost 6 bases to trimming and J lost 0 bases; unmatched junction nucleotides: 6. The CDR3 is CASSSGLAGGSSYNEQFF. The CDR3 DNA reads as TGTGCCAGCAGCTCCGGACTAGCGGGAGGGAGCTCCTACAATGAGCAGTTCTTC.

The chain has TRBV7-2 and TRBJ2-7; 7 bases are shared with TRBD1. The CDR3 is 14 residues long. Germline assignment: CDR1 SGHTA and CDR2 FQGNSA. J lost 2 bases, V lost 8 bases, and 9 bases had no gene match. The DNA of the CDR3 is TGTGCCAGCCAAAAAGGGGGACAGCCCTACGAGCAGTACTTC. Amino acid sequence: CASQKGGQPYEQYF.

V usage is TRBV23-1 and J usage is TRBJ1-1; D gene ambiguous. TRBV23-1 counts as an open reading frame of uncertain function. The CDR3 runs 16 residues. Trimming pared 4 bases from V and 0 bases from J, leaving 15 bases between. The DNA for the CDR3 is TGCGCCAGCAGTCCTCCCGTCTGTTCCCTGAACACTGAAGCTTTCTTT. Protein sequence: CASSPPVCSLNTEAFF.

This clonotype was seen only a few times. The rearrangement links TRBV20-1 to TRBJ2-3, with D maybe TRBD1 (6 bases). CDR3 length: 16 amino acids. The germline gives CDR1 DFQATT, CDR2 SNEGSKA (reference sequence). Trimming removed 4 bases from V and 3 bases from J, with 20 bases in between. The CDR3, as DNA: TGCAGTGCTACATCTAGGGGGAAGGACGGGACAGATACGCAGTATTTT. Its protein product is CSATSRGKDGTDTQYF.

There are many counts of this clonotype. CDR3 nucleotide sequence: TGTGCCAGCAGACCCACTAGCGGGGGGCGCTGGGAGACCCAGTACTTC. It specifies CASRPTSGGRWETQYF. This rearrangement joins TRBV7-2 to TRBJ2-5; 12 nucleotides align to TRBD2. The trim removed 6 bases at V and 5 bases at J, leaving 10 bases unmatched. There are 16 residues in the CDR3. The germline V gene encodes CDR1 SGHTA and CDR2 FQGNSA.

This clonotype was seen many times. The chain has TRBV7-6 and TRBJ2-7, with D unresolved. CDR1 SGHVS and CDR2 FNYEAQ come from the germline V gene. The CDR3 has 13 amino acids. V was trimmed by 5 bases and J by 3 bases, leaving 11 bases between them. The DNA for the CDR3 is TGTGCCAGCAGCCCTGGTCGGGTCTACGAGCAGTACTTC. This codes for CASSPGRVYEQYF.

V and J are TRBV19 and TRBJ1-2; D is perhaps TRBD1 (5 bases). The CDR3 has 15 residues. Germline V gives CDR1 LNHDA, CDR2 SQIVND (reference sequence). Trimming removed 7 bases at V and 6 bases at J, with 21 bases between. Here the CDR3 DNA reads TGTGCCAGTACCCCAATCCGGGGGAGGCTCGATGGCTACACCTTC. It specifies CASTPIRGRLDGYTF.

This clonotype was detected only a few times. The chain recombines TRBV7-9 with TRBJ2-6; D is uncertain. There are 15 residues in the CDR3. CDR1 and CDR2 (germline): SEHNR, FQNEAQ (reference sequence). V was shortened by 1 base and J by 2 bases, with 6 bases between the two germline ends. The CDR3 DNA follows: TGTGCCAGCAGCTTAGTCCAGGCTGGGGCCAACGTCCTGACTTTC. Its translation: CASSLVQAGANVLTF. Filled out from reference TRBV7-9 and TRBJ2-6, the complete variable domain reads DTGVSQNPRHKITKRGQNVTFRCDPISEHNRLYWYRQTLGQGPEFLTYFQNEAQLEKSRLLSDRFSAERPKGSFSTLEIQRTEQGDSAMYLCASSLVQAGANVLTFGAGSRLTVL.

The chain uses TRBV5-1 and TRBJ1-1, with D unresolved. Per the germline V gene, CDR1 is SGHRS and CDR2 is YFSETQ. The CDR3 spans 16 residues. V was clipped by 1 base and J by 0 bases, with 13 bases between them. CDR3 nucleotide sequence: TGCGCCAGCAGCTTGTTTCCCGGGGAGATGAACACTGAAGCTTTCTTT. Amino acids: CASSLFPGEMNTEAFF.

This rearrangement joins TRBV4-3 to TRBJ1-1; unclear D gene. The CDR3 loop spans 14 amino acids. Germline CDR1 reads LGHNA; CDR2 reads YSLEER. The germline V and J ends were trimmed by 4 bases and 3 bases, with 12 bases remaining between them. CDR3 nucleotide sequence: TGCGCCAGCAGCCTCGGGGTTTTGGACACTGAAGCTTTCTTT. Translating gives CASSLGVLDTEAFF.

This rearrangement joins TRBV7-8 to TRBJ2-5, with D perhaps matching TRBD1 (5 bases). Germline assignment: CDR1 SGHVS and CDR2 FQNEAQ. The CDR3 runs to 16 residues. Deletions cut 11 bases from V and 1 base from J, with 23 bases between. CDR3 sequence: CALGEGVSSSQETQYF. CDR3 bases: TGTGCCCTAGGGGAAGGCGTGTCATCGTCCCAAGAGACCCAGTACTTC.

This chain connects TRBV5-4 to TRBJ2-3; D is perhaps TRBD2 (5 bases). CDR1 is SGHNT and CDR2 is YYREEE in the germline V gene (reference sequence). The V end was cut by 2 bases, the J end by 0 bases, with 10 bases between. This CDR3 is built from 15 residues. The CDR3 here is CASSFHPGSTDTQYF. DNA for the CDR3: TGTGCCAGCAGCTTTCACCCGGGGAGCACAGATACGCAGTATTTT.

CDR3 region: CASSLMTVNTGELFF. CDR3 DNA sequence: TGTGCCAGTAGTCTTATGACAGTTAACACCGGGGAGCTGTTTTTT. V gene TRBV19 combines with J gene TRBJ2-2; TRBD1 is a possible D gene (5 bases). The CDR3 extends over 15 amino acids. Trimming cost V 5 bases and J 2 bases, with 12 bases left between them. Per germline, CDR1 LNHDA and CDR2 SQIVND (reference sequence).

In its sample, this clonotype was seen once. This chain connects TRBV20-1 to TRBJ1-2, with D possibly being TRBD1 (6 bases). Trimming left V 0 bases short and J 3 bases short, with 14 bases between. This CDR3 spans 15 amino acids. Germline V gives CDR1 DFQATT, CDR2 SNEGSKA (reference sequence). The CDR3 DNA is TGCAGTGCTAGAGATCGTGGGGGGGCGCACTATGGCTACACCTTC. Residues: CSARDRGGAHYGYTF.

There are many counts of this clonotype. This chain uses TRBV20-1 with TRBJ2-5; D unresolved. Trimming left V 1 base short and J 5 bases short, with 17 bases between. The CDR3 loop spans 15 amino acids. Looked up from germline, CDR1 is DFQATT and CDR2 is SNEGSKA (reference sequence). The CDR3 reads CSARGQTWLGETQYF. The CDR3 coding sequence is TGCAGTGCTAGAGGCCAGACGTGGCTGGGGGAGACCCAGTACTTC.

This clonotype was picked up a small number of times. The chain links TRBV6-5 to TRBJ2-3; D unclear. The CDR3 is made up of 11 amino acids. Germline V gene lookup returns CDR1 MNHEY and CDR2 SVGAGI. Trimming stripped 5 bases from V and 5 bases from J, with 5 bases between. The CDR3 DNA is TGTGCCAGCAGTAAAAAAGATACGCAGTATTTT. As protein: CASSKKDTQYF.

This clonotype was seen only a few times. The rearrangement links TRBV7-8 to TRBJ2-2; D might be TRBD1 (7 bases). CDR1 is SGHVS and CDR2 is FQNEAQ in the germline V gene. The V end was cut by 5 bases, the J end by 6 bases, with 13 bases between. The CDR3 runs 14 residues. DNA of the CDR3: TGTGCCAGCAGCACAGGCGGGACAGCCGGGGAGCTGTTTTTT. Translation: CASSTGGTAGELFF.

This clonotype came up a few times. The chain carries TRBV5-5 and TRBJ2-7, with D possibly being TRBD1 or TRBD2 (5 bases each). V dropped 4 bases and J dropped 0 bases, with 11 bases sitting between them. There are 14 residues in the CDR3. The germline V gene encodes CDR1 SGHKS and CDR2 YYEKEE (reference sequence). Written as DNA, the CDR3 is TGTGCCAGCAGCACCTGGGACGGCTCCTACGAGCAGTACTTC. Amino acids: CASSTWDGSYEQYF.

This clonotype was observed many times. The chain is built from TRBV7-2 and TRBJ2-5; 7 bases line up with TRBD2. Trimming removed 4 bases from V and 2 bases from J; junction bases left unmatched: 7. Germline V gives CDR1 SGHTA, CDR2 FQGNSA. This CDR3 is built from 15 residues. CDR3 in amino acids: CASSSPPGGQETQYF. The CDR3 nucleotides read TGTGCCAGCAGCTCCCCGCCGGGGGGACAAGAGACCCAGTACTTC. The full variable domain, with the rest looked up from reference TRBV7-2 and TRBJ2-5, is GAGVSQSPSNKVTEKGKDVELRCDPISGHTALYWYRQSLGQGLEFLIYFQGNSAPDKSGLPSDRFSAERTGGSVSTLTIQRTQQEDSAVYLCASSSPPGGQETQYFGPGTRLLVL.

This clonotype was recorded at least ten times. This chain links TRBV12-3 or TRBV12-4 with TRBJ2-7; 9 bases agree with TRBD1. Trimming at V came to 6 bases and at J to 4 bases, leaving 7 bases not matched to a gene. This CDR3 has 14 residues. The DNA of the CDR3 is TGTGCCAGCAGAGCCGGGACAGGGTTATACGAGCAGTACTTC. Translation: CASRAGTGLYEQYF.

The chain is built from TRBV14 and TRBJ2-3; D gene ambiguous. This CDR3 spans 12 amino acids. CDR1 is SGHDN and CDR2 is FVKESK in the germline V gene. Between the trimmed V and J ends, which lost 5 bases and 4 bases, there was a span of 7 bases. CDR3 in amino acids: CASSVISDTQYF. The CDR3 region has the DNA TGTGCCAGCAGCGTAATCTCAGATACGCAGTATTTT.

This clonotype was seen many times. The gene calls are TRBV4-2 and TRBJ2-3; D ambiguous. The CDR3 spans 14 residues. V gave up 2 bases and J gave up 2 bases, with 8 bases separating them. Looked up from germline, CDR1 is LGHNA and CDR2 is YNFKEQ. The CDR3 nucleotides read TGTGCCAGCAGCCAAATATCAGCCACAGATACGCAGTATTTT. Its translation: CASSQISATDTQYF.

The rearrangement uses TRBV5-1 and TRBJ1-6; D gene uncertain. The V end was cut by 0 bases, the J end by 9 bases, with 7 bases between. This CDR3 contains 13 residues. Germline V gene data show CDR1 as SGHRS and CDR2 as YFSETQ. This chain's CDR3 is CASSLDQLSPLHF. The CDR3 nucleotides read TGCGCCAGCAGCTTGGACCAACTTTCACCCCTCCACTTT.

The sample holds a few counts of this clonotype. CDR3 bases: TGTGCCAGCAGCTCAGGACAGGGAGCTCCCTACGAGCAGTACTTC. Translation gives CASSSGQGAPYEQYF. The chain is built from TRBV5-5 and TRBJ2-7, with TRBD1 matching over 8 bases. The trim removed 3 bases at V and 2 bases at J, leaving 7 bases unmatched. Germline V lookup: CDR1 SGHKS, CDR2 YYEKEE (reference sequence). The CDR3 covers 15 residues. Combining the CDR3 with reference TRBV5-5 and TRBJ2-7 gives the whole variable domain DAGVTQSPTHLIKTRGQQVTLRCSPISGHKSVSWYQQVLGQGPQFIFQYYEKEERGRGNFPDRFSARQFPNYSSELNVNALLLGDSALYLCASSSGQGAPYEQYFGPGTRLTVT.

This clonotype appeared a few times. The CDR3 region is CASSLGRVSYNEQFF. In DNA, the CDR3 is TGTGCCAGCAGTTTAGGACGGGTGTCCTACAATGAGCAGTTCTTC. This chain connects TRBV27 to TRBJ2-1; D is unclear. In germline, CDR1 is MNHEY, CDR2 SMNVEV (reference sequence). Trimming removed 2 bases from V and 1 base from J, with 9 bases in between. CDR3 length equals 15 residues.

This chain links TRBV7-9 with TRBJ2-7; 7 bases fit TRBD1. The CDR3 covers 14 residues. Germline CDR1 and CDR2: SEHNR and FQNEAQ (reference sequence). V trimming: 5 bases; J trimming: 3 bases; junction bases outside the gene matches: 7. This chain's CDR3 is CASSTRDSNYEQYF. The CDR3 DNA sequence: TGTGCCAGCAGCACCAGGGACAGTAACTACGAGCAGTACTTC.

This sequence joins TRBV6-5 and TRBJ1-1; no clear D. CDR1 is MNHEY and CDR2 is SVGAGI in the germline V gene. Trimming shortened V by 6 bases and J by 0 bases, and 11 bases separated the two germline ends. The CDR3 is 14 amino acids. The CDR3, as DNA: TGTGCCAGCAGCCGGAGGTCTTTGAACACTGAAGCTTTCTTT. Its protein product is CASSRRSLNTEAFF.

This clonotype was counted only a few times. The genes are TRBV5-1 and TRBJ2-1; D possibly corresponds to TRBD2 (9 bases). Trimming removed 3 bases from V and 3 bases from J, with 25 bases in between. The CDR3 runs to 19 residues. CDR1 and CDR2 from the germline V gene are SGHRS and YFSETQ. CDR3 in amino acids: CASSSAGGNAGGLYNEQFF. The CDR3 DNA sequence: TGCGCCAGCAGCTCTGCGGGGGGGAACGCAGGGGGCCTCTACAATGAGCAGTTCTTC.

This chain connects TRBV12-3 or TRBV12-4 to TRBJ2-5; TRBD2 is a possible D gene (6 bases). The CDR3 totals 13 residues. Trimming removed 5 bases from V and 7 bases from J, with 14 bases in between. The CDR3: CASSVGGLVTQYF. The DNA of the CDR3 is TGTGCCAGCAGTGTGGGGGGTTTGGTGACCCAGTACTTC.

This clonotype appeared many times. The chain has TRBV7-9 and TRBJ1-5; D not resolved. CDR3 length: 13 amino acids. Looked up from germline, CDR1 is SEHNR and CDR2 is FQNEAQ (reference sequence). Trimming left V 5 bases short and J 4 bases short, with 9 bases between. The CDR3 here is CASSLGWNQPQHF. CDR3 sequence (DNA): TGTGCCAGCAGCCTAGGATGGAATCAGCCCCAGCATTTT.

This sequence joins TRBV3-1 and TRBJ2-5; 7 nucleotides agree with TRBD2. The CDR3 spans 15 residues. Germline CDR1 LGHDT, CDR2 YNNKEL (reference sequence). The junction had 4 bases not matched to a gene; V was cut back by 1 base and J by 2 bases. The CDR3 spells CASSQAGTIQETQYF. The DNA of the CDR3 is TGTGCCAGCAGCCAAGCGGGGACTATTCAAGAGACCCAGTACTTC.

As concerns this clonotype: A much larger clone lies a single base off, so this may be a read error. The chain is built from TRBV7-2 and TRBJ1-1, with D unresolved. This CDR3 has 13 amino acids. The germline V gene encodes CDR1 SGHTA and CDR2 FQGNSA. The CDR3 here is CVSRPQRNTEAFF. The DNA of the CDR3 is TGTGTCAGCAGGCCACAAAGAAACACTGAAGCTTTCTTT. Combining the CDR3 with reference TRBV7-2 and TRBJ1-1 gives the whole variable domain GAGVSQSPSNKVTEKGKDVELRCDPISGHTALYWYRQSLGQGLEFLIYFQGNSAPDKSGLPSDRFSAERTGGSVSTLTIQRTQQEDSAVYLCVSRPQRNTEAFFGQGTRLTVV.